The clone carrying this T cell receptor beta chain was counted at least ten times. Its antigen is undetermined. Amplified TCR beta CDR3 regions derived from RNA transcripts. RT-PCR in the first round (using the HTBI primer set) targeted the TCR CDR3. MiXCR was run by TCRdb on the multiplex PCR reads, yielding one entry per CDR3 protein. The sample includes 410,000 or so distinct CDR3 sequences, about 15% of them seen just once. The source of the sample is a study of T cells in Graves' hyperthyroidism and ophthalmopathy. About the research overall: Upon initial diagnosis and before any treatment, peripheral blood was collected. General observations from the study: Before onset, by a median of 6.5 months, the model predicted ophthalmopathy. Clonotypes that were expanded in thyroid above 0.001 mostly appeared in blood too.

It was 8 to 10 ml of fresh peripheral blood that supplied the PBMCs. The sample comprised blood. This clonotype was sampled from a man aged 18-30 years with Graves' ophthalmopathy.

CDR3 loop: CVTSGGHYEQYF. CDR3 DNA: TGTGTTACATCGGGGGGACACTACGAGCAGTACTTC. The rearrangement uses TRBV2 and TRBJ2-7, with D perhaps TRBD2 (7 bases). The CDR3 consists of 12 residues. Germline V CDR1 and CDR2: SNHLY, FYNNEI.